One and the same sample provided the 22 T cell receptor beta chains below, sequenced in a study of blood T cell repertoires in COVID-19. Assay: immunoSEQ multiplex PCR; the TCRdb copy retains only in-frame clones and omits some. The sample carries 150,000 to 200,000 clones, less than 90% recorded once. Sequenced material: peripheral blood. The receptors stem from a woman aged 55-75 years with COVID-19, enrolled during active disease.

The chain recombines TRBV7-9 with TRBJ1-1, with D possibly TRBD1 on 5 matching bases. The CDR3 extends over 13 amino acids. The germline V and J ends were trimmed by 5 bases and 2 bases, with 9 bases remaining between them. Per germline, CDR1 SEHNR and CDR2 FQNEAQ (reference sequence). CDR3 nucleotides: TGTGCCAGCAGCCGGGGGACCAACACTGAAGCTTTCTTT. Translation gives CASSRGTNTEAFF.

The DNA for the CDR3 is TGTGCCAGCAGCACATATCAGGGGGCAGATACGCAGTATTTT. Its protein product is CASSTYQGADTQYF. The V gene is TRBV2, the J gene TRBJ2-3; 7 bases match TRBD1. This CDR3 has 14 residues. The V segment lost 6 bases and the J segment 4 bases; nucleotides outside the gene matches: 7. Germline lookup yields CDR1 SNHLY and CDR2 FYNNEI.

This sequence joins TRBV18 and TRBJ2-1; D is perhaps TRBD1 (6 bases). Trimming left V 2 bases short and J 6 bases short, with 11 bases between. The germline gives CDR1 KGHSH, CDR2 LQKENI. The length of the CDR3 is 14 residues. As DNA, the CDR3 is TGTGCCAGCTCACCAAGGGGGTCTCCCAATGAGCAGTTCTTC. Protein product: CASSPRGSPNEQFF.

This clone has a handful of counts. The CDR3 nucleotides are TGCGCCAGCAGCAAACCCGGGACAGGGGCCAACGAGCAGTACTTC. This gives the protein CASSKPGTGANEQYF. V gene TRBV4-1 combines with J gene TRBJ2-7; 10 bases fit TRBD1. CDR3 length: 15 amino acids. CDR1 and CDR2 (germline): MGHRA, YSYEKL. The J segment lost 5 bases and the V segment lost 5 bases, leaving 9 bases of the junction unmatched.

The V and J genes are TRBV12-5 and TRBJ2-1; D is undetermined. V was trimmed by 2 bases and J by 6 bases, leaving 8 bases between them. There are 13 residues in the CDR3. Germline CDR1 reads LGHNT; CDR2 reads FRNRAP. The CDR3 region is CASGLTRLNEQFF. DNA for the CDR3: TGTGCTAGTGGTTTGACTCGACTCAATGAGCAGTTCTTC.

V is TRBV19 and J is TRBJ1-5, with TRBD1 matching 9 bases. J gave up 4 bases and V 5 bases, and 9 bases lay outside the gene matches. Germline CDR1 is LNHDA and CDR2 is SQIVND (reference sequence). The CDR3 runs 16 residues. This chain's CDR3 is CASSGPGQGVNQPQHF. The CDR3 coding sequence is TGTGCCAGTAGTGGACCGGGACAGGGCGTTAATCAGCCCCAGCATTTT.

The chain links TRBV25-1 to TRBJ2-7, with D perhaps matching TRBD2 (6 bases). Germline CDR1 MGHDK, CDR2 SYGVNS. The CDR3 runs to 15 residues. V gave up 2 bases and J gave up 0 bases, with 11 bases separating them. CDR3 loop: CASSETGSPSYEQYF. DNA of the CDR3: TGTGCCAGCAGTGAAACCGGGAGTCCCTCCTACGAGCAGTACTTC.

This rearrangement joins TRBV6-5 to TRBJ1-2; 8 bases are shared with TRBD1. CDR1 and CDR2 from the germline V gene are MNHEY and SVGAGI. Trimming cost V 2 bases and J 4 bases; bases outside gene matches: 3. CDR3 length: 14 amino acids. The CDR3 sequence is CASSYQGASYGYTF. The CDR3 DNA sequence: TGTGCCAGCAGTTACCAGGGGGCTAGCTATGGCTACACCTTC.

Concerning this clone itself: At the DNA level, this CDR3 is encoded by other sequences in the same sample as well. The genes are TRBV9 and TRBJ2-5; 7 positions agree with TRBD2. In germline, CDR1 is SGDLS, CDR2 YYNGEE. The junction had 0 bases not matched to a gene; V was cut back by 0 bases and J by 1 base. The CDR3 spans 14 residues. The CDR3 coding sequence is TGTGCCAGCAGCGTAGGACTAGCCCAAGAGACCCAGTACTTC. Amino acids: CASSVGLAQETQYF.

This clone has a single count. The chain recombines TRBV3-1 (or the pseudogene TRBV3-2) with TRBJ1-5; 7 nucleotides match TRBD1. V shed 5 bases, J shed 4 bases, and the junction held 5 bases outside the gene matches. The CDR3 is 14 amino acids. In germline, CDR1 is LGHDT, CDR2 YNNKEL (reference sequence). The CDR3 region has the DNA TGTGCCAGCAGCTCCCGGGACAGAAATCAGCCCCAGCATTTT. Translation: CASSSRDRNQPQHF.

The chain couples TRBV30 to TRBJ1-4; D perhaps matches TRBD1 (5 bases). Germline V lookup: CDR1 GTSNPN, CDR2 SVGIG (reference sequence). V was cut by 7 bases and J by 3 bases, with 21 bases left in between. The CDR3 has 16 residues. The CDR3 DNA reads TGTGCCTCCATAATGATTGGACGGGGGGCTAATGAAAAACTGTTTTTT. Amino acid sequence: CASIMIGRGANEKLFF.

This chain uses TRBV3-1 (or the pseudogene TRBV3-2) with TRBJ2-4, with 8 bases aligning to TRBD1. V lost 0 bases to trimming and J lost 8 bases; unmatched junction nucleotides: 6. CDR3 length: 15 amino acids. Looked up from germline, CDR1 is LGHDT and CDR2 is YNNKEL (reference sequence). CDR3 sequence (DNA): TGTGCCAGCAGCCAAGATGGCAGGGGGCTTGACATTCAGTACTTC. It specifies CASSQDGRGLDIQYF.

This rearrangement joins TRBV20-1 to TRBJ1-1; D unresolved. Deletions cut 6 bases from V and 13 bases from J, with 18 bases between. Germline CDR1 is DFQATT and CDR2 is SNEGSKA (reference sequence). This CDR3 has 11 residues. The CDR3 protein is CSALGSPEGFF. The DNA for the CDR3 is TGCAGTGCCCTAGGGAGCCCGGAGGGTTTCTTT.

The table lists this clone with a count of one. Here the CDR3 reads CASSLTRGSGNTIYF. The CDR3 nucleotides are TGCGCCAGCAGCTTGACCAGGGGATCTGGAAACACCATATATTTT. The V gene is TRBV5-1, the J gene TRBJ1-3, with D tentatively TRBD1 (6 bases). CDR3 length: 15 amino acids. Trimming removed 1 base at V and 1 base at J, with 9 bases between. Germline V gives CDR1 SGHRS, CDR2 YFSETQ.

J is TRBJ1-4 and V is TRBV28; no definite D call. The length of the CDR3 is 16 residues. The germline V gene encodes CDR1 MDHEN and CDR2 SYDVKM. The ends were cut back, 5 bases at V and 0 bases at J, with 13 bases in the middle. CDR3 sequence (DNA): TGTGCCAGCAGTCAACGGACTGTAGCAACTAATGAAAAACTGTTTTTT. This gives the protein CASSQRTVATNEKLFF.

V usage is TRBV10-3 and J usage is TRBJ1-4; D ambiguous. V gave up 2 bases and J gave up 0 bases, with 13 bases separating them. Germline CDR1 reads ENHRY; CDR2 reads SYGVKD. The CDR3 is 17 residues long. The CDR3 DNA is TGTGCCATCAGTGAGAACCCTCAGGTTGCAACTAATGAAAAACTGTTTTTT. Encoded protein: CAISENPQVATNEKLFF.

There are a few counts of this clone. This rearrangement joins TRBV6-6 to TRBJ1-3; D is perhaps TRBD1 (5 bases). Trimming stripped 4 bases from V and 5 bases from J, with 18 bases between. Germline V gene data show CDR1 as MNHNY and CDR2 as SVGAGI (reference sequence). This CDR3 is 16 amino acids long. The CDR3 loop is CASSSGVATIRNTIYF. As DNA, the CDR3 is TGTGCCAGCAGTTCGGGGGTTGCGACAATTAGAAACACCATATATTTT.

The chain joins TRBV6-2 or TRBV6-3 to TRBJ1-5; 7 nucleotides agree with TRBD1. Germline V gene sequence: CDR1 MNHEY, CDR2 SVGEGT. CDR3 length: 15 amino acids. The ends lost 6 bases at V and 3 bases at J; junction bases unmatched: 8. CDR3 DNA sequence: TGTGCCAGCAGCCCGACCCAGGGGGACAATCAGCCCCAGCATTTT. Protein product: CASSPTQGDNQPQHF.

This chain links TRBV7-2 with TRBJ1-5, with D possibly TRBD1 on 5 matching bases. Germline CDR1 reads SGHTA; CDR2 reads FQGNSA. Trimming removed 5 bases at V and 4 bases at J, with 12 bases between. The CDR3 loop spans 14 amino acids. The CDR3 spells CASSLLGGNQPQHF. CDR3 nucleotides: TGTGCCAGCAGCCTCTTGGGGGGGAATCAGCCCCAGCATTTT. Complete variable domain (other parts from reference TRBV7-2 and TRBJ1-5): GAGVSQSPSNKVTEKGKDVELRCDPISGHTALYWYRQSLGQGLEFLIYFQGNSAPDKSGLPSDRFSAERTGGSVSTLTIQRTQQEDSAVYLCASSLLGGNQPQHFGDGTRLSIL.

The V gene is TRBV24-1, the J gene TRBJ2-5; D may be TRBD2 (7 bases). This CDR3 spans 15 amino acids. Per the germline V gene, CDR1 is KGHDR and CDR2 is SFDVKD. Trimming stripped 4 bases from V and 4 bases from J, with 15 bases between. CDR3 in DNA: TGTGCCACCAGTGAGGGTGGGAGGGGGAGAGAGACCCAGTACTTC. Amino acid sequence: CATSEGGRGRETQYF.

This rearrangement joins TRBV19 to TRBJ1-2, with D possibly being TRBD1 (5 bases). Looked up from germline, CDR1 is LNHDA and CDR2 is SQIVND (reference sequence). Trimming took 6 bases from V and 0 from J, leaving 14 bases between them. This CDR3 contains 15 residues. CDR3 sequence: CASSSSQGTNYGYTF. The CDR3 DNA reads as TGTGCCAGTAGCTCAAGCCAGGGTACTAACTATGGCTACACCTTC.

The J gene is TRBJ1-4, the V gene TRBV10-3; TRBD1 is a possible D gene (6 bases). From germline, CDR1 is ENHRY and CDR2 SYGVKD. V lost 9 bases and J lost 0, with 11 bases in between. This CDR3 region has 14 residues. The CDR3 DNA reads TGTGCCATTGCCGCAGGGGCAACTAATGAAAAACTGTTTTTT. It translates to CAIAAGATNEKLFF.